This TCR beta chain was recovered during a study of blood T cell repertoires in COVID-19. Study information: Whether acute or convalescent, the COVID-19 samples came from the United States, Italy and Spain. Sources were T cells, B-cell-depleted T cells, or PBMCs; the material itself was cDNA or gDNA.

Under the authors' procedure: Estimation of nucleated cell counts relied on the amplification of reference gene primers. This table comes from immunoSEQ multiplex PCR, and its TCRdb copy is limited to in-frame clones, with some not included. V and J calls and clone size are as listed in that table; D and trimming were resolved from the DNA. Counted here are 85,000 to 130,000 clones, more than 85% occurring once; the ten biggest clones make up around 1%. The germline V gene encodes CDR1 LNHDA and CDR2 SQIVND (reference sequence). V was pared by 7 bases and J by 0 bases, with 5 bases of the junction left unmatched. This CDR3 comprises 14 residues.

Sequences were obtained from peripheral blood. This receptor was obtained from a man in his 60s with acute or convalescent COVID-19. V gene TRBV19 combines with J gene TRBJ1-2; 7 bases map to TRBD1. CDR3 protein: CASTRDRANYGYTF. The CDR3 coding sequence is TGTGCCAGTACCCGGGACAGAGCTAACTATGGCTACACCTTC.